These T cell receptor beta chains were read from a single sample in a study of blood T cell repertoires in COVID-19. Data came from immunoSEQ multiplex PCR; TCRdb stores just in-frame clones and leaves some out. Here the sample spans 200,000 to 250,000 clones, 85% to 90% being singletons. Sequenced input: peripheral blood. These receptors were collected from a woman aged 55-69 years with acute or convalescent COVID-19. Each CDR3 is given without its conserved first and last residue. The order of the fields is V gene, J gene, CDR3 protein.

TRBV2	TRBJ2-1	ASRPRQGSSYNEQF
TRBV2	TRBJ1-2	ASTTGRGYGYT
TRBV19	TRBJ1-2	ASPRPSGGYT
TRBV10-3	TRBJ1-3	AISNSQAFGNTIY
TRBV3-1/TRBV3-2	TRBJ1-1	ASSQSDTLEAF
TRBV6-4	TRBJ2-1	ASRRDGIRDSSYNEQF
TRBV5-5	TRBJ1-5	ASSLEGGFNNQPQH
TRBV11-1	TRBJ1-1	ASSKDRGEAF
TRBV6-5	TRBJ1-2	ASSYSSSGGRSGYT
TRBV6-5	TRBJ2-1	ASRAETGGYNEQF
TRBV28	TRBJ2-3	ASRPYSIRAHRESDTQY
TRBV10-1	TRBJ1-5	ASSGQGSNQPQH
TRBV28	TRBJ2-7	AVRGGGSTYEQY
TRBV2	TRBJ1-5	ASSEGHYNQPQH
TRBV6-5	TRBJ1-5	ASSYSLARGQPQH